The present T cell receptor beta chain was sequenced within a study of cytomegalovirus exposure and HLA in healthy donors. Notes on the study in general: Exclusion applied to some V segments, including TRBV6-2 and TRBV6-3, as they were indistinguishable.

The study ran its PCR with 60 Vbeta and 13 Jbeta primers. Sequenced by immunoSEQ multiplex PCR; TCRdb stores in-frame clones only, minus some. This sample has a few hundred thousand clones, with around 86% found just once. V shed 3 bases and J 8 bases; nucleotides not matched to a gene: 8. CDR1 and CDR2 from the germline V gene are LNHDA and SQIVND (reference sequence). The CDR3 is 14 residues long. Note on this clone: Its target is unknown.

The origin of this receptor is a woman aged 50 to 60 in good health and CMV-seropositive. The specimen was PBMCs. The rearrangement joins TRBV19 to TRBJ1-1, with 8 nucleotides matching TRBD1. The DNA of the CDR3 is TGTGCCAGTAGTATTGCAGGGGGCCAGCTAGAAGCTTTCTTT. Translated: CASSIAGGQLEAFF.